One and the same sample provided the 20 T cell receptor beta chains below, sequenced in a study of immune cell composition in non-small cell lung cancer. Normal lung was taken at the farthest possible site, at least 3 cm from tumour. TCRdb keeps only in-frame clones here, not all; method: immunoSEQ multiplex PCR. This sample has under 9,000 clones, with about two thirds found just once. Sample: non-adjacent lung tissue. The receptors were gathered from a human donor with non-small cell lung cancer.

The CDR3 protein is CSVDGGAGYNEQFF. The CDR3 DNA is TGCAGCGTTGACGGTGGGGCTGGGTACAATGAGCAGTTCTTC. The genes are TRBV29-1 and TRBJ2-1; D possibly corresponds to TRBD1 (5 bases). From germline, CDR1 is SQVTM and CDR2 ANQGSEA. This CDR3 is built from 14 residues. Trimming pared 3 bases from V and 4 bases from J, leaving 13 bases between.

The CDR3 nucleotides are TGCGCCAGCAGCCGGGTCTTCTCAACTAATGAAAAACTGTTTTTT. The encoded protein is CASSRVFSTNEKLFF. The gene calls are TRBV5-1 and TRBJ1-4, with D unclear. Germline CDR1 is SGHRS and CDR2 is YFSETQ. The CDR3 runs to 15 residues. V was trimmed by 4 bases and J by 0 bases, leaving 10 bases between them.

The chain couples TRBV6-1 to TRBJ1-2; the match to TRBD1 covers 8 bases. Germline V gene lookup returns CDR1 MNHNS and CDR2 SASEGT. J gave up 4 bases and V 3 bases, and 7 bases lay outside the gene matches. The CDR3 covers 15 residues. CDR3 amino acids: CASSDTGTGTYGYTF. The CDR3 DNA reads TGTGCCAGCAGTGATACCGGGACAGGTACCTATGGCTACACCTTC.

The rearrangement uses TRBV7-2 and TRBJ1-2, with 7 bases fitting TRBD1. In germline, CDR1 is SGHTA, CDR2 FQGNSA. The CDR3 totals 15 residues. V was pared by 2 bases and J by 7 bases, with 10 bases of the junction left unmatched. The CDR3 reads CASSLNPTGQVGYTF. CDR3 in DNA: TGTGCCAGCAGCTTAAACCCGACAGGGCAGGTTGGCTACACCTTC. The full variable domain, with the rest looked up from reference TRBV7-2 and TRBJ1-2, is GAGVSQSPSNKVTEKGKDVELRCDPISGHTALYWYRQSLGQGLEFLIYFQGNSAPDKSGLPSDRFSAERTGGSVSTLTIQRTQQEDSAVYLCASSLNPTGQVGYTFGSGTRLTVV.

The chain couples TRBV18 to TRBJ2-6; D is perhaps TRBD1 (6 bases). V shed 5 bases and J shed 2 bases, with 10 bases lying between them. This CDR3 comprises 15 residues. Per the germline V gene, CDR1 is KGHSH and CDR2 is LQKENI. CDR3 in DNA: TGTGCCAGCTCAAGCACAGGGACTGGGGCCAACGTCCTGACTTTC. It translates to CASSSTGTGANVLTF.

The chain carries TRBV16 and TRBJ1-5, with a tentative D call TRBD1 (5 bases). CDR3 length: 14 amino acids. V gave up 4 bases and J gave up 5 bases, with 12 bases separating them. Germline values: CDR1 KGHSY, CDR2 FQNENV. The CDR3 loop reads CASSRGSRDQPQHF. For the CDR3, the DNA is TGTGCCAGCAGCCGCGGGAGCAGGGATCAGCCCCAGCATTTT.

V gene TRBV11-2 combines with J gene TRBJ2-7; 8 nucleotides align to TRBD1. This CDR3 has 15 residues. Trimming cost V 5 bases and J 5 bases; bases outside gene matches: 11. In germline, CDR1 is SGHAT, CDR2 FQNNGV. CDR3 loop: CASSPHPQGANEQYF. The CDR3 DNA follows: TGTGCCAGCAGCCCCCACCCCCAGGGGGCTAACGAGCAGTACTTC.

The J gene is TRBJ2-1, the V gene TRBV11-2, with TRBD2 as a possible D gene (5 bases). CDR3 length equals 15 residues. Germline V gene data show CDR1 as SGHAT and CDR2 as FQNNGV. Trimming removed 3 bases at V and 0 bases at J, with 9 bases between. CDR3 DNA sequence: TGTGCCAGCAGCTTCGGACGGGACTCCTACAATGAGCAGTTCTTC. Translation: CASSFGRDSYNEQFF.

V gene TRBV27 combines with J gene TRBJ2-6; D remains unclear. V was clipped by 5 bases and J by 7 bases, with 9 bases between them. Germline lookup yields CDR1 MNHEY and CDR2 SMNVEV (reference sequence). The CDR3 extends over 13 amino acids. The CDR3 protein is CASSPGSANVLTF. CDR3 DNA sequence: TGTGCCAGCAGTCCCGGGTCCGCCAACGTCCTGACTTTC. Supplemented by reference TRBV27 and TRBJ2-6, the full variable domain reads EAQVTQNPRYLITVTGKKLTVTCSQNMNHEYMSWYRQDPGLGLRQIYYSMNVEVTDKGDVPEGYKVSRKEKRNFPLILESPSPNQTSLYFCASSPGSANVLTFGAGSRLTVL.

This chain connects TRBV6-1 to TRBJ1-1; D uncertain. V dropped 3 bases and J dropped 1 base, with 3 bases sitting between them. The CDR3 is 12 amino acids. CDR1 and CDR2 from the germline V gene are MNHNS and SASEGT. CDR3 region: CASSDSNTEAFF. DNA for the CDR3: TGTGCCAGCAGTGACTCGAACACTGAAGCTTTCTTT.

This clone was picked up a small number of times. The chain is built from TRBV18 and TRBJ2-1, with D perhaps TRBD2 (6 bases). Germline-derived CDR1 and CDR2 are KGHSH and LQKENI. CDR3 length: 14 amino acids. V lost 4 bases and J 9 bases, leaving 16 bases between the germline ends. As DNA, the CDR3 is TGTGCCAGCTCACAATCCGGGGGAGTGGTTGAGCAGTTCTTC. It is translated as CASSQSGGVVEQFF. The full variable domain, with the rest looked up from reference TRBV18 and TRBJ2-1, is NAGVMQNPRHLVRRRGQEARLRCSPMKGHSHVYWYRQLPEEGLKFMVYLQKENIIDESGMPKERFSAEFPKEGPSILRIQQVVRGDSAAYFCASSQSGGVVEQFFGPGTRLTVL.

The chain couples TRBV10-3 to TRBJ1-5; D is ambiguous. The ends were cut back, 0 bases at V and 9 bases at J, with 12 bases in the middle. This CDR3 is 14 amino acids long. Germline V lookup: CDR1 ENHRY, CDR2 SYGVKD. CDR3: CAISESPRLGPQHF. The CDR3, as DNA: TGTGCCATCAGTGAGTCTCCCCGCCTAGGGCCCCAGCATTTT.

The V and J genes are TRBV6-4 and TRBJ1-5; D may be TRBD1 (6 bases). The CDR3 is made up of 13 amino acids. Trimming took off 5 bases at V and 4 bases at J, with 9 bases between the two ends. Germline lookup yields CDR1 MRHNA and CDR2 SNTAGT. The CDR3 spells CASSTGLNQPQHF. The CDR3 DNA follows: TGTGCCAGCAGTACAGGGCTAAATCAGCCCCAGCATTTT.

This clone was detected only a few times. V and J are TRBV4-1 and TRBJ1-5; possibly TRBD1 for D (5 bases). Deletions cut 4 bases from V and 0 bases from J, with 13 bases between. The CDR3 has 16 residues. CDR1 and CDR2 (germline): MGHRA, YSYEKL. The CDR3: CASSLEGRNSNQPQHF. The CDR3 DNA reads as TGCGCCAGCAGCCTAGAGGGGAGAAATAGCAATCAGCCCCAGCATTTT.

The V call is TRBV19, the J call TRBJ1-2; 9 nucleotides agree with TRBD1. The CDR3 contains 18 residues. After removal of 4 bases from V and 2 bases from J, the junction contained 14 bases not matched to a gene. Germline CDR1 is LNHDA and CDR2 is SQIVND (reference sequence). The CDR3 DNA sequence: TGTGCCAGTAGTAGGGTCTTCGGACAGGGGAGAGTGAACTATGGCTACACCTTC. It translates to CASSRVFGQGRVNYGYTF.

The CDR3 loop is CSVEKGQNYGYTF. CDR3 DNA: TGCAGCGTTGAAAAGGGGCAAAACTATGGCTACACCTTC. The V gene is TRBV29-1, the J gene TRBJ1-2, with a tentative D call TRBD1 (5 bases). The CDR3 is made up of 13 amino acids. Trimming pared 2 bases from V and 2 bases from J, leaving 9 bases between. Germline loops: CDR1 SQVTM, CDR2 ANQGSEA.

The V and J genes are TRBV5-8 and TRBJ2-2; TRBD1 matches 8 bases. After removal of 4 bases from V and 4 bases from J, the junction contained 6 bases not matched to a gene. There are 15 residues in the CDR3. CDR1 and CDR2 (germline): SGHTS, YDEGEE. The chain's CDR3 is CASSPVTGGTGELFF. Written as DNA, the CDR3 is TGTGCCAGCAGCCCGGTAACAGGGGGCACCGGGGAGCTGTTTTTT.

In this sample, this clone turned up a few times. This sequence joins TRBV4-3 and TRBJ2-7; D possibly corresponds to TRBD1 (6 bases). The CDR3 consists of 14 residues. CDR1 LGHNA and CDR2 YSLEER come from the germline V gene. Trimming took off 1 base at V and 2 bases at J, with 9 bases between the two ends. For the CDR3, the DNA is TGCGCCAGCAGCCAAGGGGCAGGGGCCTACGAGCAGTACTTC. Translating it yields CASSQGAGAYEQYF.

The V and J genes are TRBV5-1 and TRBJ2-1, with 10 nucleotides matching TRBD2. CDR3 length: 15 residues. Germline lookup yields CDR1 SGHRS and CDR2 YFSETQ. The ends lost 3 bases at V and 5 bases at J; junction bases unmatched: 5. This CDR3 reads CASSYLAGANNEQFF. As DNA, the CDR3 is TGCGCCAGCAGCTACCTAGCGGGGGCCAACAATGAGCAGTTCTTC. Supplemented by reference TRBV5-1 and TRBJ2-1, the full variable domain reads KAGVTQTPRYLIKTRGQQVTLSCSPISGHRSVSWYQQTPGQGLQFLFEYFSETQRNKGNFPGRFSGRQFSNSRSEMNVSTLELGDSALYLCASSYLAGANNEQFFGPGTRLTVL.

The chain recombines TRBV5-6 with TRBJ1-2; TRBD1 matches 7 bases. This CDR3 contains 15 residues. V shed 4 bases and J 1 base; nucleotides not matched to a gene: 7. Germline CDR1 reads SGHDT; CDR2 reads YYEEEE. DNA for the CDR3: TGTGCCAGCAGCCAGGACGACAGGGATAACTATGGCTACACCTTC. Translated: CASSQDDRDNYGYTF.